The present T cell receptor beta chain was sequenced within a study of T-cell memory formation after mild COVID-19. Study results and caveats: Memory from before infection featured some responding clones, which suggests cross-reactive memory joined. Clones contracting day 15 to 85 were balanced CD4/CD8; later expanders leaned CD4+. Contracting CD4+ clones sat mainly in CM and EM; CD8+ in EMRA.

TCRdb fed the 5' RACE reads into MiXCR, producing one record per CDR3 protein. The sample lists 350,000 to 400,000 distinct CDR3 sequences, 14% occurring once. This clonotype was detected only a few times. Its specificity is unknown. The length of the CDR3 is 14 residues. Germline V gene lookup returns CDR1 MDHEN and CDR2 SYDVKM. The V gene lost 2 bases and the J gene lost 10 bases, with 14 bases spanning the gap. Sequenced input: PBMCs or a T cell subset sorted from them (not recorded which). This TCR was recovered from a man between 18 and 29 years old who had mild COVID-19 (a few samples of this study predate the infection). Cell type and time point are not known. The J gene is TRBJ2-2, the V gene TRBV28, with D perhaps matching TRBD1 (6 bases). The chain's CDR3 is CASSLTGYREELFF. CDR3 sequence (DNA): TGTGCCAGCAGTTTAACAGGGTATCGTGAGGAGCTGTTTTTT.